A single sample is the source of the 15 T cell receptor beta chains below, sequenced in a study of T and B cells in COVID-19 patients (TCRdb year 2020). Sequencing took place on an Illumina MiSeq. Multiplex PCR with BIOMED2 TRB-A/B primer pools was used to amplify the TRB rearrangements. Clones were called with MiXCR by TCRdb after fastp trimmed the public reads at Q25, and only in-frame beta chains were retained. For every CDR3 protein sequence, its rows merge into one entry that carries the most common genes and DNA. The sample table contains approximately 11,000 distinct CDR3 sequences; only one count was recorded for about 31% of them. The top ten clones comprise 25% to 35% of the sample. Genomic DNA extracted from blood was used in amounts of roughly 250-550 ng for amplification of TRB repertoires. Sequenced input: blood. These receptors all come from a human donor who had recovered from COVID-19.

The V gene is TRBV18, the J gene TRBJ1-5; weak D call: TRBD1 (5 bases). Looked up from germline, CDR1 is KGHSH and CDR2 is LQKENI. Between the trimmed V and J ends, which lost 4 bases and 4 bases, there was a span of 8 bases. This CDR3 region has 13 residues. CDR3 nucleotide sequence: TGTGCCAGCTCACTACAGGATAATCAGCCCCAGCATTTT. It encodes CASSLQDNQPQHF.

This clonotype is termed medium-sized (0.01 to 0.1%). V usage is TRBV30 and J usage is TRBJ1-4; the match to TRBD1 covers 7 bases. The CDR3 length is 16 residues. Germline V gives CDR1 GTSNPN, CDR2 SVGIG (reference sequence). V lost 1 base, J lost 4 bases, and 9 bases stayed unmatched. The CDR3 spells CAWSDTFRDSNEKLFF. The CDR3 DNA reads TGTGCCTGGAGTGACACCTTCCGGGACAGTAATGAAAAACTGTTTTTT.

The chain recombines TRBV19 with TRBJ1-4; the D gene is possibly TRBD1 (6 bases). Germline CDR1 is LNHDA and CDR2 is SQIVND (reference sequence). V was trimmed by 3 bases and J by 7 bases, leaving 12 bases between them. CDR3 length equals 14 residues. In DNA form, the CDR3 reads TGTGCCAGTAGTATTAGGGGGGCGGCTGAAAAACTGTTTTTT. Its translation is CASSIRGAAEKLFF.

J is TRBJ1-3 and V is TRBV12-3 or TRBV12-4; TRBD1 is a possible D gene (6 bases). The V end lost 5 bases, the J end lost 2 bases, and 10 bases lay between the germline ends. The CDR3 consists of 14 residues. The CDR3 loop reads CASSLQGAGNTIYF. DNA of the CDR3: TGTGCCAGCAGTCTACAGGGTGCTGGAAACACCATATATTTT.

This clonotype was counted at least ten times. The chain has TRBV30 and TRBJ2-3, with 9 bases aligning to TRBD1. The CDR3 runs 14 residues. J gave up 4 bases and V 5 bases, and 7 bases lay outside the gene matches. CDR1 is GTSNPN, CDR2 SVGIG, per germline (reference sequence). The CDR3 spells CAWWDRDEPDTQYF. CDR3 in DNA: TGTGCCTGGTGGGACAGGGATGAACCAGATACGCAGTATTTT.

CDR3 sequence reads: CASSLRDNYEQYF. The DNA of the CDR3 is TGTGCCAGCAGCTTACGGGACAACTACGAGCAGTACTTC. The chain links TRBV6-4 to TRBJ2-7, with D possibly being TRBD1 (6 bases). CDR3 length: 13 amino acids. Germline V lookup: CDR1 MRHNA, CDR2 SNTAGT. The V end lost 6 bases, the J end lost 3 bases, and 12 bases lay between the germline ends.

The chain has TRBV7-9 and TRBJ2-7; TRBD1 agrees at 10 bases. The CDR3 runs 15 residues. Germline CDR1 is SEHNR and CDR2 is FQNEAQ (reference sequence). V shed 4 bases and J 2 bases; nucleotides not matched to a gene: 5. The CDR3: CASSSSGQGTYEQYF. Written as DNA, the CDR3 is TGTGCCAGCAGCTCCTCGGGACAGGGGACCTACGAGCAGTACTTC.

Judged by abundance, this clonotype is medium-sized. The chain links TRBV27 to TRBJ2-1, with 10 bases fitting TRBD2. The junction had 6 bases not matched to a gene; V was cut back by 5 bases and J by 8 bases. CDR1 is MNHEY, CDR2 SMNVEV, per germline (reference sequence). CDR3 size: 14 residues. CDR3 DNA: TGTGCCAGCAGTCCGAGCGGGAGGGTGGATGAGCAGTTCTTC. This sequence encodes CASSPSGRVDEQFF.

This chain uses TRBV24-1 with TRBJ2-1; D ambiguous. Between the trimmed V and J ends, which lost 5 bases and 0 bases, there was a span of 7 bases. The CDR3 totals 14 residues. The germline gives CDR1 KGHDR, CDR2 SFDVKD. The CDR3 sequence: CATSGWGSYNEQFF. Here the CDR3 DNA reads TGTGCCACCAGTGGATGGGGCTCCTACAATGAGCAGTTCTTC.

V and J are TRBV19 and TRBJ2-7; 8 positions match TRBD2. Germline trimming cut 5 bases from V and 3 bases from J; bases unmatched to any gene: 3. This CDR3 comprises 13 residues. CDR1 is LNHDA and CDR2 is SQIVND in the germline V gene (reference sequence). DNA of the CDR3: TGTGCCAGTAGTTTCGGGGGGGGCTACGAGCAGTACTTC. It translates to CASSFGGGYEQYF.

This clonotype showed up just a few times. The CDR3 DNA sequence: TGTGCCAGCAGCTCAGGGAGGGAGAGCGAAAAACTGTTTTTT. It encodes CASSSGRESEKLFF. The chain links TRBV7-9 to TRBJ1-4; perhaps TRBD1 as D (5 bases). The CDR3 has 14 amino acids. Germline CDR1 reads SEHNR; CDR2 reads FQNEAQ (reference sequence). Trimming removed 4 bases from V and 8 bases from J, with 14 bases in between.

The chain couples TRBV12-3 or TRBV12-4 to TRBJ1-2; the D is unclear. The CDR3 is 13 residues long. Trimming removed 3 bases at V and 7 bases at J, with 12 bases between. CDR3 region: CASSFSRTTGYTF. CDR3 DNA: TGTGCCAGCAGTTTTAGCAGGACCACTGGCTACACCTTC.

The sample holds many counts of this clonotype. The chain recombines TRBV6-5 with TRBJ2-7; TRBD2 matches 7 bases. CDR3 size: 13 residues. The germline V gene has CDR1 MNHEY and CDR2 SVGAGI. The V segment lost 7 bases and the J segment 2 bases; nucleotides outside the gene matches: 5. The CDR3 DNA reads as TGTGCCAGCACCCCGGGAGGACCCTACGAGCAGTACGTC. Translated: CASTPGGPYEQYV.

This clonotype was detected ten times or more. The chain employs TRBV5-4 and TRBJ2-5; 7 bases agree with TRBD2. Trimming cost V 5 bases and J 7 bases; bases outside gene matches: 14. The CDR3 contains 15 residues. CDR1 SGHNT and CDR2 YYREEE come from the germline V gene (reference sequence). CDR3 residues: CASRRTGTTEGTQYF. The CDR3 DNA reads TGTGCCAGCAGACGAACCGGGACTACAGAAGGGACCCAGTACTTC.

The chain recombines TRBV29-1 with TRBJ2-1; 11 nucleotides match TRBD2. This CDR3 is built from 18 residues. V lost 1 base to trimming and J lost 4 bases; unmatched junction nucleotides: 12. CDR1 is SQVTM, CDR2 ANQGSEA, per germline. CDR3 sequence reads: CSVEGVAGGPRTYNEQFF. The CDR3 region has the DNA TGCAGCGTTGAAGGGGTAGCGGGAGGGCCTCGGACGTACAATGAGCAGTTCTTC.